The 11 T cell receptor beta chains below all came from one sample that was sequenced in a study of T-cell reconstitution after alpha-beta-depleted transplantation in children. The TCRbeta library was prepared with unique molecular identifiers. TCRdb re-derived calls from the PCR reads in MiXCR, one entry per CDR3 protein. This table holds 500,000 to 750,000 distinct CDR3 sequences, roughly a quarter found once. The sequenced sample was PBMCs, obtained before TCRalphabeta/CD19-depleted stem cell transplant. The receptor source for this set is a boy in the first two years of life with Wiskott-Aldrich syndrome, due to receive a stem cell transplant.

This chain connects TRBV5-1 to TRBJ2-1, with 11 bases identical to TRBD2. The CDR3 is 18 amino acids. J lost 3 bases, V lost 0 bases, and 8 bases had no gene match. The germline V gene encodes CDR1 SGHRS and CDR2 YFSETQ. CDR3 nucleotides: TGCGCCAGCAGCTTGGCCCGGGCTAGCGGGAGGATCTACAATGAGCAGTTCTTC. It translates to CASSLARASGRIYNEQFF.

The chain recombines TRBV6-1 with TRBJ2-2; the match to TRBD2 covers 7 bases. Germline V lookup: CDR1 MNHNS, CDR2 SASEGT. The CDR3 is 14 amino acids. J was trimmed by 6 bases and V by 5 bases; bases with no gene match: 6. The CDR3: CASSQSTSAGELFF. The CDR3, as DNA: TGTGCCAGCAGTCAATCTACTAGCGCCGGGGAGCTGTTTTTT.

This rearrangement joins TRBV18 to TRBJ1-3; a weak D match, TRBD1 (5 bases). The germline V gene has CDR1 KGHSH and CDR2 LQKENI. There are 14 residues in the CDR3. Trimming took off 2 bases at V and 8 bases at J, with 13 bases between the two ends. The CDR3 sequence: CASSPTARVDTIYF. DNA for the CDR3: TGTGCCAGCTCACCAACAGCCAGGGTGGACACCATATATTTT.

This chain uses TRBV20-1 with TRBJ2-2; 12 bases are a match to TRBD2. V trimming: 7 bases; J trimming: 6 bases; junction bases outside the gene matches: 9. This CDR3 contains 15 residues. Germline loops: CDR1 DFQATT, CDR2 SNEGSKA (reference sequence). CDR3 loop: CSVRLAGGPAGELFF. CDR3 sequence (DNA): TGCAGTGTTAGGCTAGCGGGAGGGCCCGCCGGGGAGCTGTTTTTT.

This clonotype was seen a handful of times. The chain recombines TRBV5-5 with TRBJ1-4, with 7 bases matching TRBD1. Germline V gene data show CDR1 as SGHKS and CDR2 as YYEKEE (reference sequence). V trimming: 0 bases; J trimming: 3 bases; junction bases outside the gene matches: 2. The CDR3 contains 15 residues. The CDR3 nucleotides are TGTGCCAGCAGCTTGGGAACAGGGGCTAATGAAAAACTGTTTTTT. This translates into CASSLGTGANEKLFF. The variable domain in full, completed from reference TRBV5-5 and TRBJ1-4, reads DAGVTQSPTHLIKTRGQQVTLRCSPISGHKSVSWYQQVLGQGPQFIFQYYEKEERGRGNFPDRFSARQFPNYSSELNVNALLLGDSALYLCASSLGTGANEKLFFGSGTQLSVL.

The chain couples TRBV20-1 to TRBJ2-7, with D possibly being TRBD2 (5 bases). CDR3 length: 13 residues. V lost 2 bases and J lost 5, with 13 bases in between. Germline V gives CDR1 DFQATT, CDR2 SNEGSKA (reference sequence). The CDR3 region has the DNA TGCAGTGCTAGAACTTGGCCGCGGGACGAGCAGTACTTC. It yields the protein CSARTWPRDEQYF.

This clonotype was seen more than once but under ten times. V gene TRBV7-9 combines with J gene TRBJ2-5; 7 bases are shared with TRBD2. Trimming cost V 6 bases and J 14 bases; bases outside gene matches: 15. This CDR3 is built from 13 residues. The V gene's germline CDR1 is SEHNR and CDR2 FQNEAQ (reference sequence). The CDR3 nucleotides are TGTGCCAGCAGTTCATCCGGGACTACGTCCTCTTACTTC. Translation: CASSSSGTTSSYF.

This clonotype has a handful of counts. V and J are TRBV4-1 and TRBJ1-1, with D unclear. Germline V gene lookup returns CDR1 MGHRA and CDR2 YSYEKL. The CDR3 loop spans 15 amino acids. The V and J ends lost 0 bases and 4 bases respectively, with 12 bases between them. The CDR3 reads CASSQDPRVGTEAFF. The DNA for the CDR3 is TGCGCCAGCAGCCAAGATCCAAGGGTGGGCACTGAAGCTTTCTTT.

This sequence joins TRBV5-1 and TRBJ2-2, with TRBD2 as a possible D gene (6 bases). Per the germline V gene, CDR1 is SGHRS and CDR2 is YFSETQ. The CDR3 is made up of 14 amino acids. With 7 bases removed from V and 1 base from J, the gap between germline ends came to 11 bases. The CDR3 here is CASGGTENTGELFF. CDR3 coding DNA: TGCGCCAGCGGAGGGACGGAGAACACCGGGGAGCTGTTTTTT.

This sequence joins TRBV6-1 and TRBJ2-1; 13 bases map to TRBD2. Germline CDR1 MNHNS, CDR2 SASEGT. The V and J ends lost 6 bases and 1 base, in that order; junction bases with no gene match: 3. The CDR3 is made up of 16 amino acids. This chain's CDR3 is CASSRLAGGSYNEQFF. In DNA, the CDR3 is TGTGCCAGCAGCCGACTAGCGGGGGGTTCCTACAATGAGCAGTTCTTC.

The genes are TRBV28 and TRBJ2-1; 8 bases are shared with TRBD2. The CDR3 is 14 amino acids. CDR1 MDHEN and CDR2 SYDVKM come from the germline V gene. V gave up 6 bases and J gave up 1 base; unmatched junction bases: 2. CDR3 coding DNA: TGTGCCAGCAGGACTAGCGATTCCTACAATGAGCAGTTCTTC. It translates to CASRTSDSYNEQFF.